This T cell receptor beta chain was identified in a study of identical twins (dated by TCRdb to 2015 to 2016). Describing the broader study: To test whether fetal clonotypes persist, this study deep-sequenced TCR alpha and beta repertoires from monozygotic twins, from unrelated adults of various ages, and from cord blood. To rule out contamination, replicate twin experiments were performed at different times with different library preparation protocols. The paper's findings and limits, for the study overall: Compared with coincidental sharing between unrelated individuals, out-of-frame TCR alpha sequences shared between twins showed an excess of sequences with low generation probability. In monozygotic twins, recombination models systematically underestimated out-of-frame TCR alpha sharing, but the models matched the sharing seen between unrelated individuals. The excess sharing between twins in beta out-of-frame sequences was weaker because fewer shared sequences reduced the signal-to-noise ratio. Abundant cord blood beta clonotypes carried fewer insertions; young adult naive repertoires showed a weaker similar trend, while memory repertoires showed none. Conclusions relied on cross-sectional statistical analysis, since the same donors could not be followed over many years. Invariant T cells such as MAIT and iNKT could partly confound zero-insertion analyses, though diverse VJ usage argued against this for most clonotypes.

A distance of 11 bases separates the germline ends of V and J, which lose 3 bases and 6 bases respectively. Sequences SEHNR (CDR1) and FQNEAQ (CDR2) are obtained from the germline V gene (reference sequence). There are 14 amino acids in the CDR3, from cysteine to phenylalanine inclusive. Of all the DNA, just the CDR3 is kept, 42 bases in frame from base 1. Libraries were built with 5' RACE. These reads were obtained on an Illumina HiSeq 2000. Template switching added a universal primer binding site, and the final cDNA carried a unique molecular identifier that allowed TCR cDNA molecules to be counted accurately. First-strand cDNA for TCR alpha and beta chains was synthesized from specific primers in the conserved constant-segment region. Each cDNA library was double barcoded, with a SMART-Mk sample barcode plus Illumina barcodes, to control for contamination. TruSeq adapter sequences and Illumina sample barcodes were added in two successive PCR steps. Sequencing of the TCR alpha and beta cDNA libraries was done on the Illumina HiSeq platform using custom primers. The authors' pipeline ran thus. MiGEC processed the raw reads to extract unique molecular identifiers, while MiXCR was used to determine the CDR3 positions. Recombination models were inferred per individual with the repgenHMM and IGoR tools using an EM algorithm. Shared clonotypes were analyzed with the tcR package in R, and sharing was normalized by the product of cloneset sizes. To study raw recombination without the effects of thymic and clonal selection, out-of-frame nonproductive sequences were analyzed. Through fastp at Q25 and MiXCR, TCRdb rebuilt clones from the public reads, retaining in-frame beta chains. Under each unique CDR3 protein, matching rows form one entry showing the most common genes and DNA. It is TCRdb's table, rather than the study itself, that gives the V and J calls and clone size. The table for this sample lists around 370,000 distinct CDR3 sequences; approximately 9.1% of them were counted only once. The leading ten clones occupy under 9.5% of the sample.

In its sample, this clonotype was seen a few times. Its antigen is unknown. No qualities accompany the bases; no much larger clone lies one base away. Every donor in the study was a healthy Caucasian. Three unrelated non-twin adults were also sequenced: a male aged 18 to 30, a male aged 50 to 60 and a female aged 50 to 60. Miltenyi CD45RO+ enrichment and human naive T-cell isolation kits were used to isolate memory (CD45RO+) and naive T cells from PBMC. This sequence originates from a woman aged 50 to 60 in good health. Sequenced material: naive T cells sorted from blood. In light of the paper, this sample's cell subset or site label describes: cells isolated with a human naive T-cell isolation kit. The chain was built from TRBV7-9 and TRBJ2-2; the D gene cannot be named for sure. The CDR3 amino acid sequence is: CASSLGQRAGELFF. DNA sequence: TGTGCCAGCAGCTTGGGCCAACGGGCCGGGGAGCTGTTTTTT.